Listed here are 11 T cell receptor beta chains from one sample, sequenced in a study of blood T cell repertoires in COVID-19. This table comes from immunoSEQ multiplex PCR, and its TCRdb copy is limited to in-frame clones, with some not included. Altogether about 110,000 clones are present, over 75% being singletons, with the ten largest covering 20%. What was sequenced was peripheral blood. The receptors originated from a man between 65 and 79 years old with active or convalescent COVID-19.

The chain links TRBV9 to TRBJ1-5; D is possibly TRBD1 (6 bases). V dropped 4 bases and J dropped 3 bases, with 26 bases sitting between them. The CDR3 covers 19 residues. Germline V gene data show CDR1 as SGDLS and CDR2 as YYNGEE. The CDR3 nucleotides read TGTGCCAGCAGCTTCAGTCTCGCAGGGGCCATTAGCCACAATCAGCCCCAGCATTTT. Translating it yields CASSFSLAGAISHNQPQHF.

The V and J genes are TRBV7-3 and TRBJ2-1; D might be TRBD2 (5 bases). The CDR3 sequence is 13 residues long. V lost 5 bases, J lost 3 bases, and 8 bases lay in between. Per germline, CDR1 SGHTA and CDR2 FQGTGA. The chain's CDR3 is CASSRTRYNEQFF. In DNA form, the CDR3 reads TGTGCCAGCAGCAGGACTCGCTACAATGAGCAGTTCTTC.

The genes are TRBV27 and TRBJ2-1; weak D call: TRBD2 (6 bases). This CDR3 comprises 13 residues. Trimming took 8 bases from V and 4 from J, leaving 12 bases between them. Germline V CDR1 and CDR2: MNHEY, SMNVEV (reference sequence). CDR3 nucleotides: TGTGCCAGCCAGGCTAGCGCATACAATGAGCAGTTCTTC. Residues: CASQASAYNEQFF.

V gene TRBV14 combines with J gene TRBJ1-1; D not certain. This CDR3 is 12 amino acids long. The V end lost 3 bases, the J end lost 4 bases, and 6 bases lay between the germline ends. The germline V gene encodes CDR1 SGHDN and CDR2 FVKESK. CDR3 sequence reads: CASSQQFTEAFF. The CDR3 DNA is TGTGCCAGCAGCCAGCAGTTCACTGAAGCTTTCTTT.

This clone has a handful of counts. The chain links TRBV5-1 to TRBJ2-1; 10 bases match TRBD1. Germline V gene data show CDR1 as SGHRS and CDR2 as YFSETQ. This CDR3 spans 14 amino acids. Unmatched junction bases numbered 0, after V lost 0 bases and J lost 6 bases. CDR3: CASSLGTGGNEQFF. For the CDR3, the DNA is TGCGCCAGCAGCTTGGGGACAGGGGGCAATGAGCAGTTCTTC.

J is TRBJ2-6 and V is TRBV28, with a weak D call TRBD2 (6 bases). Germline loops: CDR1 MDHEN, CDR2 SYDVKM. The CDR3 spans 15 residues. V was cut by 6 bases and J by 2 bases, with 11 bases left in between. The CDR3 protein is CASSLSGAGANVLTF. The CDR3 DNA follows: TGTGCCAGCAGCCTCTCGGGGGCTGGGGCCAACGTCCTGACTTTC.

The rearrangement links TRBV28 to TRBJ1-4; 7 nucleotides line up with TRBD1. Unmatched junction bases numbered 11, after V lost 6 bases and J lost 7 bases. The V gene's germline CDR1 is MDHEN and CDR2 SYDVKM. The CDR3 runs to 15 residues. The CDR3 loop reads CASSKGGRGGEKLFF. The DNA of the CDR3 is TGTGCCAGCAGCAAAGGGGGCAGAGGGGGTGAAAAACTGTTTTTT.

This chain uses TRBV5-1 with TRBJ1-1; no definite D call. This CDR3 spans 13 amino acids. The V and J ends lost 0 bases and 5 bases respectively, with 8 bases between them. Germline V gene data show CDR1 as SGHRS and CDR2 as YFSETQ. CDR3 sequence: CASSLASRTEAFF. CDR3 coding DNA: TGCGCCAGCAGCTTGGCATCTCGGACTGAAGCTTTCTTT.

This chain connects TRBV18 to TRBJ2-7, with D tentatively TRBD2 (6 bases). The V gene lost 3 bases and the J gene lost 0 bases, with 12 bases spanning the gap. This CDR3 spans 15 amino acids. The germline V gene encodes CDR1 KGHSH and CDR2 LQKENI. CDR3 sequence (DNA): TGTGCCAGCTCACCCGTTACGCGGGGCTCCTACGAGCAGTACTTC. As protein: CASSPVTRGSYEQYF.

This chain uses TRBV19 with TRBJ2-7; 11 bases align to TRBD1. This CDR3 spans 14 amino acids. In germline, CDR1 is LNHDA, CDR2 SQIVND (reference sequence). The J segment lost 4 bases and the V segment lost 6 bases, leaving 5 bases of the junction unmatched. DNA for the CDR3: TGTGCCAGTAGCCCGGGACAGGGGGGGTACGAGCAGTACTTC. Residues: CASSPGQGGYEQYF.

The chain is built from TRBV3-1 (or the pseudogene TRBV3-2) and TRBJ2-1, with 7 bases fitting TRBD2. Germline loops: CDR1 LGHDT, CDR2 YNNKEL (reference sequence). V trimming: 2 bases; J trimming: 2 bases; junction bases outside the gene matches: 9. The CDR3 is 17 amino acids. The chain's CDR3 is CASSQQRTRAAYNEQFF. As DNA, the CDR3 is TGTGCCAGCAGCCAACAGAGGACTAGGGCGGCCTACAATGAGCAGTTCTTC.